This T cell receptor (beta chain) emerged from a study of response to subunit inactivated influenza vaccine. Study-level results: A suggestion made by the authors is that each seasonal influenza vaccination recruits few new T cells.

TCRdb fed the RT-PCR reads into MiXCR, producing one record per CDR3 protein. The table has about half a million distinct CDR3 sequences, less than 30% seen once. The table lists this clonotype with a few counts. The antigen is not known. The length of the CDR3 is 15 residues. The V gene end was trimmed by 6 bases and the J gene end by 3 bases; junction bases not matched to a gene: 8. The sequence was obtained from a man aged 45-65 years who received an inactivated influenza vaccine. The sequencing used CD4+ T cells sorted from PBMCs, collected 5 to 6 days after vaccination. This chain links TRBV12-3 or TRBV12-4 with TRBJ2-3, with 8 nucleotides matching TRBD1. CDR3 region: CASRGWTGKTDTQYF. Written as DNA, the CDR3 is TGTGCCAGCAGGGGCTGGACAGGGAAGACAGATACGCAGTATTTT.